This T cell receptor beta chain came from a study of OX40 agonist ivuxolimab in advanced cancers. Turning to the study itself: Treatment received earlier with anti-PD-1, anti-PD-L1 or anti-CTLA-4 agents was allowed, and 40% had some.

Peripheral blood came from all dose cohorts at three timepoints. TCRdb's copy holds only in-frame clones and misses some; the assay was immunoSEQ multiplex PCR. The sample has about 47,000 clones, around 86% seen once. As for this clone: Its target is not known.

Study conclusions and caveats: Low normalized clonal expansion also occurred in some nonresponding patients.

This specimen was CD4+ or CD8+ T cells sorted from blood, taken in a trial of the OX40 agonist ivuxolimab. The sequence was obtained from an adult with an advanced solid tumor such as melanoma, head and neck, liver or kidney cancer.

Written as DNA, the CDR3 is TGTGCCAGCAGCCCCCAGGGGAAAACTGAAGCTTTCTTT. Its protein is CASSPQGKTEAFF. The rearrangement links TRBV7-9 to TRBJ1-1; a possible D gene is TRBD1 (6 bases). CDR1 and CDR2 (germline): SEHNR, FQNEAQ (reference sequence). Trimming cost V 5 bases and J 5 bases, with 12 bases left between them. The CDR3 is made up of 13 amino acids.